This T cell receptor (beta chain) was captured by sequencing in a study of cytomegalovirus exposure and HLA in healthy donors. Regarding the study as a whole: Rare TCR sequences dominated, though some public TCRs recurred in many donors. Investigators reported 150 to 200 TCR beta chains as tied to cytomegalovirus.

The protocol was immunoSEQ multiplex PCR, while the TCRdb copy is restricted to in-frame clones and leaves out a portion. The top ten hold approximately 1.4% of the sample, which has more than 110,000 clones, 84% seen once. The CDR3 contains 11 residues. Trimming shortened V by 4 bases and J by 4 bases, and 7 bases separated the two germline ends. The germline CDR1 and CDR2 sequences are SQVTM and ANQGSEA. A note on this clone: Its antigen is as yet unknown.

Sequencing was performed on PBMCs. The clonotype was recovered from a woman aged 25 to 39 in good health and CMV-seronegative. V usage is TRBV29-1 and J usage is TRBJ1-2; D is unresolved. The DNA of the CDR3 is TGCAGCGTTGGGGCTCTCTATGGCTACACCTTC. Its translation is CSVGALYGYTF.